Only one count was recorded for the clone carrying this TCR beta chain. The data stem from a study of blood T cell repertoires in COVID-19. In the study overall: The United States, Italy and Spain provided the acute and convalescent COVID-19 samples. Sources were T cells, B-cell-depleted T cells, or PBMCs; the material itself was cDNA or gDNA.

The method was immunoSEQ multiplex PCR; TCRdb's version includes in-frame clones alone and lacks a portion of them. This table holds around 210,000 clones, 85% found once. V lost 3 bases and J lost 1, with 10 bases in between. The CDR3 extends over 15 amino acids. The V gene's germline CDR1 is WSHSY and CDR2 SAAADI. The sequenced sample consisted of peripheral blood. V gene TRBV10-2 combines with J gene TRBJ1-5; the D gene is possibly TRBD1 (5 bases). This receptor was obtained from a man aged 55-75 years with COVID-19, enrolled during active disease. The DNA for the CDR3 is TGCGCCAGCAGTGATCGGCCAGGGAGCAATCAGCCCCAGCATTTT. Its translation: CASSDRPGSNQPQHF.